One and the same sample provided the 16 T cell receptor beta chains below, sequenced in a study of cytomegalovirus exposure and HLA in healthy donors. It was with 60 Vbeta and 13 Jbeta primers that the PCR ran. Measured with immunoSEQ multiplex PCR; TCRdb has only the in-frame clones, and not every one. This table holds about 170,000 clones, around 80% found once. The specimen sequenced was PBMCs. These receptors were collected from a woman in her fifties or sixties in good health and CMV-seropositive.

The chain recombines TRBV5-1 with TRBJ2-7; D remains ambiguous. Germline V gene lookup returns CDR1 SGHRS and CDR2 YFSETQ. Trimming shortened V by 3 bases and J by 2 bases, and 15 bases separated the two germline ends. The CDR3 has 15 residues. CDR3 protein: CASSYVDDSTYEQYF. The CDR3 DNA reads TGCGCCAGCAGCTATGTGGATGACTCTACCTACGAGCAGTACTTC.

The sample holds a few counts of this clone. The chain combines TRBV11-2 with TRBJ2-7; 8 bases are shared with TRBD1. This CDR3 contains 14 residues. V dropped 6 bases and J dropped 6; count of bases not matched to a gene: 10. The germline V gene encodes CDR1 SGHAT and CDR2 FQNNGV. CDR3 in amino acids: CASSLRWGQVEQYF. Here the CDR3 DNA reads TGTGCCAGCAGTCTACGATGGGGACAGGTCGAGCAGTACTTC.

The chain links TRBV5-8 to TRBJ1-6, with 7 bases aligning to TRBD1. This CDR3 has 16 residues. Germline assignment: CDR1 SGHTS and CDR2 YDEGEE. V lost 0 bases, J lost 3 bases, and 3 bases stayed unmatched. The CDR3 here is CASSLGTGFYNSPLHF. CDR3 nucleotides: TGTGCCAGCAGCTTGGGGACAGGATTCTATAATTCACCCCTCCACTTT. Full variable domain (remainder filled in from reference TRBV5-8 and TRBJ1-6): EAGVTQSPTHLIKTRGQQATLRCSPISGHTSVYWYQQALGLGLQFLLWYDEGEERNRGNFPPRFSGRQFPNYSSELNVNALELEDSALYLCASSLGTGFYNSPLHFGNGTRLTVT.

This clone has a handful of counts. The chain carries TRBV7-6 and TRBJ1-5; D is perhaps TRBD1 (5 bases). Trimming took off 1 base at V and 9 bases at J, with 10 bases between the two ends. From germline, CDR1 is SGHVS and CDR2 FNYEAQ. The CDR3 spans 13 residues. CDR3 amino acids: CASSLGLRGPQHF. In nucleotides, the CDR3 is TGTGCCAGCAGCTTAGGCCTTAGGGGGCCCCAGCATTTT.

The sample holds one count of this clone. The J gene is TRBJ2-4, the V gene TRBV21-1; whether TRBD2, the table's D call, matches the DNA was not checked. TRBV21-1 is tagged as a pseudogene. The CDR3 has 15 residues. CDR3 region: CASSNCEGTKNIQYF. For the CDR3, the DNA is TGTGCCAGCAGCAATTGTGAGGGAACCAAAAACATTCAGTACTTC.

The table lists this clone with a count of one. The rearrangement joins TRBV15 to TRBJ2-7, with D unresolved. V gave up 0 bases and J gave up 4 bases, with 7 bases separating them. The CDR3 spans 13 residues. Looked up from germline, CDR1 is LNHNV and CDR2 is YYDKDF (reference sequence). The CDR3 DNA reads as TGTGCCACCAGCAGAGATTCTGTGTACGAGCAGTACTTC. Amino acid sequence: CATSRDSVYEQYF.

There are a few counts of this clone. The CDR3 coding sequence is TGCGCCAGCAGTGAGGGGACAGGCCACTCTGGAAACACCATATATTTT. Its protein is CASSEGTGHSGNTIYF. This chain uses TRBV10-2 with TRBJ1-3, with 8 bases lining up with TRBD1. The ends lost 2 bases at V and 0 bases at J; junction bases unmatched: 3. The CDR3 has 16 amino acids. CDR1 and CDR2 (germline): WSHSY, SAAADI.

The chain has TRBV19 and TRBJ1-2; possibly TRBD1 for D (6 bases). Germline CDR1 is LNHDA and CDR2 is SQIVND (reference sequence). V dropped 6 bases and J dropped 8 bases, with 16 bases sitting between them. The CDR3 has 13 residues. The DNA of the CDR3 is TGTGCCAGTAGCCAAAGGGGGGGGAGAGGCTACACCTTC. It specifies CASSQRGGRGYTF. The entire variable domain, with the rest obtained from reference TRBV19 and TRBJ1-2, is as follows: DGGITQSPKYLFRKEGQNVTLSCEQNLNHDAMYWYRQDPGQGLRLIYYSQIVNDFQKGDIAEGYSVSREKKESFPLTVTSAQKNPTAFYLCASSQRGGRGYTFGSGTRLTVV.

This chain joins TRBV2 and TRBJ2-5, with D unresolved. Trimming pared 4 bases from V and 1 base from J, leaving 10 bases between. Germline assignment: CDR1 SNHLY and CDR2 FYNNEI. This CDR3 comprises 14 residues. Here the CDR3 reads CASSGLRVQETQYF. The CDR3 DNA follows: TGTGCCAGCAGTGGCCTAAGAGTCCAAGAGACCCAGTACTTC.

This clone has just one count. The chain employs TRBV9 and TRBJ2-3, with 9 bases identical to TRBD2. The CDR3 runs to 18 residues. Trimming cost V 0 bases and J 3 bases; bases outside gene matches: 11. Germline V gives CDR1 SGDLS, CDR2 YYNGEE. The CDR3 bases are TGTGCCAGCAGCGTAGGTGGTAGCGGGGGCTTGGCGACAGATACGCAGTATTTT. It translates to CASSVGGSGGLATDTQYF.

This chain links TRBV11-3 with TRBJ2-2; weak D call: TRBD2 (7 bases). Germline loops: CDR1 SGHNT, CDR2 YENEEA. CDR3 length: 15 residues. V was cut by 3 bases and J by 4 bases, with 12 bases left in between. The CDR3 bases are TGTGCCAGCAGCTTTGGGGGGGCGGGCACCGGGGAGCTGTTTTTT. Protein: CASSFGGAGTGELFF.

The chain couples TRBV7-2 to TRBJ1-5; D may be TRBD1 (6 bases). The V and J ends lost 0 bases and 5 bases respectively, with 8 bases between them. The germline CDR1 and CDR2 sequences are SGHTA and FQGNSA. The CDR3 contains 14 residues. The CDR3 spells CASSLAGGDQPQHF. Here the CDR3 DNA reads TGTGCCAGCAGCTTAGCAGGGGGTGATCAGCCCCAGCATTTT. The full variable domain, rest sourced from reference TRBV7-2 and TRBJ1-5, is GAGVSQSPSNKVTEKGKDVELRCDPISGHTALYWYRQSLGQGLEFLIYFQGNSAPDKSGLPSDRFSAERTGGSVSTLTIQRTQQEDSAVYLCASSLAGGDQPQHFGDGTRLSIL.

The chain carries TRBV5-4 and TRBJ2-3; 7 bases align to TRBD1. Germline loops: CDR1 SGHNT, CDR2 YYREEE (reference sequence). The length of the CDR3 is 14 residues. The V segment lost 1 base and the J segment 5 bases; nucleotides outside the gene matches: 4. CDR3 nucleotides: TGTGCCAGCAGCTTGACAGGGGAACGAGATACGCAGTATTTT. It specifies CASSLTGERDTQYF.

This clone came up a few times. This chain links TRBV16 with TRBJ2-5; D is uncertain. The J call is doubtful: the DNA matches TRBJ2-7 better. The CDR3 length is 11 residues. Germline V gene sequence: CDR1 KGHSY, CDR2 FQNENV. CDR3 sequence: CASSHEAEQYF. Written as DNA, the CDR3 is TGTGCCAGCAGCCATGAGGCCGAGCAGTACTTC.

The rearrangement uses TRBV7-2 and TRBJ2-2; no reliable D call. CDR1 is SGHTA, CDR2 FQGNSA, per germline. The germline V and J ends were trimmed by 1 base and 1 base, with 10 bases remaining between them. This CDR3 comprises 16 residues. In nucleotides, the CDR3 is TGTGCCAGCAGCTTAGAGTTGCGGAGGAACACCGGGGAGCTGTTTTTT. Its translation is CASSLELRRNTGELFF. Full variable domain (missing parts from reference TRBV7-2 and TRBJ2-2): GAGVSQSPSNKVTEKGKDVELRCDPISGHTALYWYRQSLGQGLEFLIYFQGNSAPDKSGLPSDRFSAERTGGSVSTLTIQRTQQEDSAVYLCASSLELRRNTGELFFGEGSRLTVL.

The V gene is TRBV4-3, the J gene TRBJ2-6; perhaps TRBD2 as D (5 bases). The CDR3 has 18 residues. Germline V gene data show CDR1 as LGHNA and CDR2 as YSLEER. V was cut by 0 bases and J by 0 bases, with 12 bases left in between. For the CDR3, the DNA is TGCGCCAGCAGCCAAGATCACCTAGCCTTCTCTGGGGCCAACGTCCTGACTTTC. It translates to CASSQDHLAFSGANVLTF.